This passage covers 6 T cell receptor beta chains from one sample sequenced in a study of CD8+ T cells in alopecia areata. The treatment was: oral pan-JAK inhibitor, 5-10 mg twice daily. Once RNA had been extracted, it was reverse transcribed into cDNA to act as the sequencing template. Generated by immunoSEQ multiplex PCR, the TCRdb table keeps only in-frame clones and is missing some. The sample shows some 170,000 clones, about 54% of them seen only once. The sequences come from CD4+ T cells sorted from blood, collected between weeks 55 and 65, from a patient treated with tofacitinib. These receptors all stem from a human donor with alopecia areata.

The genes are TRBV7-2 and TRBJ1-6; D may be TRBD1 (5 bases). The CDR3 sequence is 15 residues long. Germline CDR1 is SGHTA and CDR2 is FQGNSA. Trimming took off 5 bases at V and 7 bases at J, with 15 bases between the two ends. In DNA, the CDR3 is TGTGCCAGCAGCACGGACATCGGTTGGAATTCACCCCTCCACTTT. Amino acids: CASSTDIGWNSPLHF.

This clone was counted between two and nine times. The chain links TRBV4-2 to TRBJ1-5; D is unclear. The CDR3 consists of 17 residues. From germline, CDR1 is LGHNA and CDR2 YNFKEQ. The V gene lost 4 bases and the J gene lost 1 base, with 17 bases spanning the gap. CDR3 protein: CASSPGERSSSNQPQHF. CDR3 coding DNA: TGTGCCAGCAGCCCCGGCGAGCGGTCCTCCAGCAATCAGCCCCAGCATTTT.

There are a few counts of this clone. The chain is built from TRBV25-1 and TRBJ1-1; a possible D gene is TRBD1 (5 bases). Per the germline V gene, CDR1 is MGHDK and CDR2 is SYGVNS. This CDR3 contains 14 residues. The V end lost 4 bases, the J end lost 3 bases, and 12 bases lay between the germline ends. CDR3 sequence: CASSAPVGDTEAFF. In DNA form, the CDR3 reads TGTGCCAGCAGTGCCCCCGTGGGGGACACTGAAGCTTTCTTT.

The rearrangement uses TRBV6-6 and TRBJ1-5; D unclear. The ends were cut back, 5 bases at V and 2 bases at J, with 10 bases in the middle. CDR1 is MNHNY and CDR2 is SVGAGI in the germline V gene (reference sequence). CDR3 length equals 14 residues. This CDR3 is CASSPLGGNQPQHF. DNA of the CDR3: TGTGCCAGCAGTCCCCTTGGGGGCAATCAGCCCCAGCATTTT.

This clone was seen only a few times. The chain has TRBV7-8 and TRBJ2-1; 8 positions match TRBD2. The germline V gene has CDR1 SGHVS and CDR2 FQNEAQ. The V and J ends lost 3 bases and 4 bases, in that order; junction bases with no gene match: 5. The CDR3 has 15 residues. The CDR3 sequence is CASSFQRGIYNEQFF. The CDR3 DNA reads TGTGCCAGCAGCTTTCAGCGGGGGATATACAATGAGCAGTTCTTC.

V usage is TRBV5-6 and J usage is TRBJ1-2; no reliable D call. V shed 2 bases and J shed 8 bases, with 19 bases lying between them. Per the germline V gene, CDR1 is SGHDT and CDR2 is YYEEEE. The CDR3 contains 15 residues. The CDR3 nucleotides read TGTGCCAGCAGCTTACCGACAAGGCCAGGATGGGGCTACACCTTC. It yields the protein CASSLPTRPGWGYTF.